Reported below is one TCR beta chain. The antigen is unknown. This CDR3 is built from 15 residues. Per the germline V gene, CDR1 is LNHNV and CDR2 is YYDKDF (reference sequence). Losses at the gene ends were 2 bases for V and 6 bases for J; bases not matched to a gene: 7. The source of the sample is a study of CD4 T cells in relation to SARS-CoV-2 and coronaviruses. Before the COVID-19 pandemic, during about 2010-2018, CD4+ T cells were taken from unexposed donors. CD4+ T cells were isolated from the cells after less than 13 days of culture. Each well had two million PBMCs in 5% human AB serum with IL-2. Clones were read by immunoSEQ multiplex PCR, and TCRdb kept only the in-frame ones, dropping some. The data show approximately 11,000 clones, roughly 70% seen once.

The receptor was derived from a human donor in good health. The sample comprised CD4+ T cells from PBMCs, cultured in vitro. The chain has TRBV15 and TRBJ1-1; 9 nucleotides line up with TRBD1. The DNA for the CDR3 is TGTGCCACCAGCAGAATAGACAGGGGGAATCCTGAAGCTTTCTTT. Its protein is CATSRIDRGNPEAFF.